Listed here are 3 T cell receptor beta chains from one sample, sequenced in a study of tumor-infiltrating lymphocytes in primary liver carcinoma. For blood RNA, unsorted whole blood served as the source, and germline DNA was extracted too. TCR beta cDNA was reverse-transcribed from 400 to 500 ng of total RNA. The reaction used a constant-region primer and ProtoScript II reverse transcriptase. The TCR beta library was amplified through three nested multiplex PCR rounds in a modified ARM-PCR procedure. The two initial PCR rounds, about 9 cycles each, used TRBV1-TRBV30 forward and C-beta reverse primers. TCRdb recomputed calls from the multiplex PCR reads with MiXCR, one row per CDR3 protein. The sample holds 250,000 to 400,000 distinct CDR3 sequences; 65% are singletons and the top ten take 9% to 10%. The sequencing sample was made of peripheral blood. Source of these receptors: a man in his forties with primary liver carcinoma and hepatitis B virus infection.

In regard to this clonotype: The final CDR3 position lacks the conserved phenylalanine or tryptophan, pointing to a likely read error. The rearrangement uses TRBV4-3 and TRBJ1-1, with TRBD1 as a possible D gene (6 bases). Germline V CDR1 and CDR2: LGHNA, YSLEER. This CDR3 is built from 14 residues. The germline V and J ends were trimmed by 4 bases and 6 bases, with 15 bases remaining between them. In DNA form, the CDR3 reads TGCGCCAGCAGCCGGGGGGCGCCGGGATCTGAAGCTTTCTAT. Translated: CASSRGAPGSEAFY.

Remarks on this clonotype: A much larger clone differs from this one at a single base, so this may be a read error. Since no conserved phenylalanine or tryptophan closes the CDR3, a read error is the likely cause. The gene calls are TRBV10-1 and TRBJ2-1; TRBD2 matches at 7 bases. Unmatched junction bases numbered 2, after V lost 0 bases and J lost 6 bases. The CDR3 runs to 14 residues. Germline loops: CDR1 WNHNN, CDR2 SYGVQD (reference sequence). CDR3 region: CASSESGGGNEQFL. DNA for the CDR3: TGCGCCAGCAGTGAGTCGGGGGGGGGCAATGAGCAGTTCCTC.

The rearrangement joins TRBV28 to TRBJ2-7, with D maybe TRBD2 (6 bases). CDR1 and CDR2 from the germline V gene are MDHEN and SYDVKM. Trimming left V 6 bases short and J 5 bases short, with 17 bases between. This CDR3 contains 14 residues. The CDR3 here is CASSLPGGLDEQYF. CDR3 nucleotide sequence: TGTGCCAGCAGCCTACCCGGAGGGTTGGACGAGCAGTACTTC. Full variable domain (outside the CDR3, taken from reference TRBV28 and TRBJ2-7): DVKVTQSSRYLVKRTGEKVFLECVQDMDHENMFWYRQDPGLGLRLIYFSYDVKMKEKGDIPEGYSVSREKKERFSLILESASTNQTSMYLCASSLPGGLDEQYFGPGTRLTVT.